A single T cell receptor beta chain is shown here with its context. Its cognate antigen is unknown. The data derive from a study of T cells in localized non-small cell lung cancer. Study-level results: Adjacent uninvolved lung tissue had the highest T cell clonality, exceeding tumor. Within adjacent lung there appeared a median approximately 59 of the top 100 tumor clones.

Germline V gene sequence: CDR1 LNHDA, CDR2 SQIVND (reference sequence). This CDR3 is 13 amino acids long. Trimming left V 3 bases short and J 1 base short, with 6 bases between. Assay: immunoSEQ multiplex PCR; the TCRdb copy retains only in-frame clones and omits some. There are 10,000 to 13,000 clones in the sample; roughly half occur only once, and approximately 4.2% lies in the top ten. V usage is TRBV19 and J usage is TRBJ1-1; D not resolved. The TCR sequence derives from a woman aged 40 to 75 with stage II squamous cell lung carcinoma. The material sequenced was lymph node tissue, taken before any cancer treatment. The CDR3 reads CASSITGNTEAFF. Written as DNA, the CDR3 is TGTGCCAGTAGTATCACGGGGAACACTGAAGCTTTCTTT.